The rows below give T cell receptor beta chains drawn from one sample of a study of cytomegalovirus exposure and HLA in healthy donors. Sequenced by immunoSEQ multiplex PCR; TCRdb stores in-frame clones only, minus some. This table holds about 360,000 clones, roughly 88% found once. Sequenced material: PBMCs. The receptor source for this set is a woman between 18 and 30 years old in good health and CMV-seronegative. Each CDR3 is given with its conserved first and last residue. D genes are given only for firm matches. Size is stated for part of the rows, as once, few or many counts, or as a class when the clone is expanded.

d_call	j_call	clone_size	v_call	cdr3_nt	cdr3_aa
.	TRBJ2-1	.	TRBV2	TGTGCCAGCATGGGGGGCTCCTACAATGAGCAGTTCTTC	CASMGGSYNEQFF
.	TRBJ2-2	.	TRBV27	TGTGCCAGCAGCCTCAGGGTAGCCGGGGAGCTGTTTTTT	CASSLRVAGELFF
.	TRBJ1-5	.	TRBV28	TGTGCCAGCAGTTTACGGGGGGTTTTGGATCAGCCCCAGCATTTT	CASSLRGVLDQPQHF
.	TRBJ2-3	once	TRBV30	TGTGCCTGGAGTGTAGGGGCGGGGACCCACACAGATACGCAGTATTTT	CAWSVGAGTHTDTQYF
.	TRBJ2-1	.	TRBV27	TGTGCCAGCAGTCCGCGGGACTGGAACAATGAGCAGTTCTTC	CASSPRDWNNEQFF
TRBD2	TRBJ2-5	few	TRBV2	TGTGCCAGCAGTCCACTAGCGAGGGAGACCCAGTACTTC	CASSPLARETQYF
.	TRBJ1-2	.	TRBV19	TGTGCCAGTGCCCGAAAGATTGATGCGGGCTACACCTTC	CASARKIDAGYTF
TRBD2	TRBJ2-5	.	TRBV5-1	TGCGCCAGCAGCGTAGCGGGAGGTAGCGGGGCCCAAGAGACCCAGTACTTC	CASSVAGGSGAQETQYF
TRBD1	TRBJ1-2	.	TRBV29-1	TGCAGCGTGAAACAGGGGGTTAGAGATGGCTACACCTTC	CSVKQGVRDGYTF
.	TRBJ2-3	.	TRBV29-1	TGCAGCGTTGCCCCAGGACAGTCGGCAGATACGCAGTATTTT	CSVAPGQSADTQYF
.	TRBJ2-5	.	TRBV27	TGTGCCAGCAGTTTCAGGGTTGCAGAGACCCAGTACTTC	CASSFRVAETQYF
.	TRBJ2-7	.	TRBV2	TGTGCCAGCATCGTCCATGCCGGCGAGCAGTACTTC	CASIVHAGEQYF
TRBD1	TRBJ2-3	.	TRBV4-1	TGCGCCAGCAGCCAAATCGGGTGGGACAGGGGAACAGATACGCAGTATTTT	CASSQIGWDRGTDTQYF
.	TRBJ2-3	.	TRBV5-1	TGCGCCAGCAGCTTGGGTACGAGGGGCACAGATACGCAGTATTTT	CASSLGTRGTDTQYF
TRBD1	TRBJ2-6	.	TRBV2	TGTGCCAGCAGAGTGACAGGGGACCCTCAGGGGGCCAACGTCCTGACTTTC	CASRVTGDPQGANVLTF
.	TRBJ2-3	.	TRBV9	TGTGCCAGCAGCGGAACGGGAGTACGATCAGATACGCAGTATTTT	CASSGTGVRSDTQYF
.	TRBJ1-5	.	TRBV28	TGTGCCAGCCATGACACAAGCAATCAGCCCCAGCATTTT	CASHDTSNQPQHF
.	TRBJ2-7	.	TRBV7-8	TGTGCCAGCAGCTTAGAGGAGTTCGACGAGCAGTACTTC	CASSLEEFDEQYF
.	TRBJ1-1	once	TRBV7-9	TGTGCCACCCACGGAGCCTACACTGAAGCTTTCTTT	CATHGAYTEAFF
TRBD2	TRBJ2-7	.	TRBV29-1	TGCAGCGTTGACTATAGCGGGAGTGAGAGCTCCTACGAGCAGTACTTC	CSVDYSGSESSYEQYF
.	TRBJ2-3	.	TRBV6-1	TGTGCCAGCAGTGAGTATGTCTGGGAGGTGGAGGCGCAGTATTTT	CASSEYVWEVEAQYF
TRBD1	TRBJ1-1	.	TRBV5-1	TGCGCCAGCAGCGGGACAGGGGGTTGGACTGAAGCTTTCTTT	CASSGTGGWTEAFF
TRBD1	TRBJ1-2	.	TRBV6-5	TGTGCCAGCTACAGGGGGCAAAGTGGCTACACCTTC	CASYRGQSGYTF
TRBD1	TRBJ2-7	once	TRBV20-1	TGCAGTGCAAACGACAGGGAACAGTACTTC	CSANDREQYF
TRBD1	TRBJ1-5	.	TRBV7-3	TGTGCCAGCAGCTTAATGAGGGACAGGGTGGTGCAGCCCCAGCATTTT	CASSLMRDRVVQPQHF
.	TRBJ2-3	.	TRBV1	TGCACCAGCAGCCAAGATAGGCAGCGGGGCGGGGGACCTCTAACTTTTAGCACAGATACGCAGTATTTT	CTSSQDRQRGGGPLTFSTDTQYF
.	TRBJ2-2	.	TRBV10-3	TGTGCCATCAGGCTGACTAGCGGGGAGCTGTTTTTT	CAIRLTSGELFF
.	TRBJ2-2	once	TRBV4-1	TGCGCCAGCAGCCGTAAGGACACTCACACCGGGGAGCTGTTTTTT	CASSRKDTHTGELFF
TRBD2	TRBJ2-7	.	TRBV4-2	TGTGCCAGCAGTTTACAGCGGGGGGCCCCCTACGAGCAGTACTTC	CASSLQRGAPYEQYF
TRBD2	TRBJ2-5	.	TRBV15	TGTGCCACCAGGGCTAGCGGGGGCGTGGAGACCCAGTACTTC	CATRASGGVETQYF
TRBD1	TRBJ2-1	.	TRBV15	TGTGCCACCAGCACGGAGGGGGGACAGGCCTACAATGAGCAGTTCTTC	CATSTEGGQAYNEQFF
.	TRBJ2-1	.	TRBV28	TGTGCCAGCAGTTTATTGGGGCTCAACAATGAGCAGTTCTTC	CASSLLGLNNEQFF
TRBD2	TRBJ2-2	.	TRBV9	TGTGCCAGCAGCGTAGCCGGGGGGGTCACCGGGGAGCTGTTTTTT	CASSVAGGVTGELFF
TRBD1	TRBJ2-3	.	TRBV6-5	TGTGCCAGCAGTCGACAGGGGGACAACACAGATACGCAGTATTTT	CASSRQGDNTDTQYF
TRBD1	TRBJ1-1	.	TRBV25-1	TGTGCCAGCAGGGACAGGATAAACACTGAAGCTTTCTTT	CASRDRINTEAFF
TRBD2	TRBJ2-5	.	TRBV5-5	TGTGCCAGCAGCCCTGACCGGACTAGTAGGGAGACCCAGTACTTC	CASSPDRTSRETQYF
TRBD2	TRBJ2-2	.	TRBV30	TGTGCCTGGAATTTCGGGAGGCCGAACACCGGGGAGCTGTTTTTT	CAWNFGRPNTGELFF
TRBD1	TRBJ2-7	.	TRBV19	TGTGCCAGTAGTTTTACAGGGGGCACCTACGAGCAGTACTTC	CASSFTGGTYEQYF
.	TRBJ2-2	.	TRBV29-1	TGCAGCGTTGTGTCTGCGGGGGAGCTGTTTTTT	CSVVSAGELFF
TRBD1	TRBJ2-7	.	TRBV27	TGTGCCAGCAGTTCCCCGGGACAGGGAACCTACGAGCAGTACTTC	CASSSPGQGTYEQYF
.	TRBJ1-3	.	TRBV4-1	TGCGCCAGCAATCAGGGGATCTCTGGAAACACCATATATTTT	CASNQGISGNTIYF
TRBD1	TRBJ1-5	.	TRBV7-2	TGTGCCAGCAGCTTCGCCGGACAGGGGGTCAATCAGCCCCAGCATTTT	CASSFAGQGVNQPQHF
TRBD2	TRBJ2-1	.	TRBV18	TGTGCCAGCTCACCCGGGACTAACTCCTACAATGAGCAGTTCTTC	CASSPGTNSYNEQFF
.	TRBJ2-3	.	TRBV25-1	TGTGCCAGCAGTCCCGGCGGGCCAGATACGCAGTATTTT	CASSPGGPDTQYF
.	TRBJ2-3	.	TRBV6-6	TGTGCCAGCACCGGGGGACTCCGCACAGATACGCAGTATTTT	CASTGGLRTDTQYF
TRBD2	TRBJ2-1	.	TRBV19	TGTGCCAGTAGTATATGGACTAGCGATCCCTTTCCTGAGCAGTTCTTC	CASSIWTSDPFPEQFF
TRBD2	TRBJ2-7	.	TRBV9	TGTGCCAGCAGCCAGTCCGGGACTAGTAACTACGAGCAGTACTTC	CASSQSGTSNYEQYF
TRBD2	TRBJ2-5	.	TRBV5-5	TGTGCCAGCACCCAGCGGATTGCGGGGGGGCAAGAGACCCAGTACTTC	CASTQRIAGGQETQYF
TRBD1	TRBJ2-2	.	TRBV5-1	TGCGCCAGCAGCTTGGGAACCGGGACAGGGGTCGGGGAGCTGTTTTTT	CASSLGTGTGVGELFF
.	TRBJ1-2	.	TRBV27	TGTGCCAGCGGGCCGATCCCCATCTATGGCTACACCTTC	CASGPIPIYGYTF
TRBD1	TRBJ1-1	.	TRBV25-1	TGTGCCAGCAGCTCCAGGGGGAACGCTGAAGCTTTCTTT	CASSSRGNAEAFF
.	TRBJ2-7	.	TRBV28	TGTGCCAGCAGGGGGGGACAGAGCTCCTACGAGCAGTACTTC	CASRGGQSSYEQYF
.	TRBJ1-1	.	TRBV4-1	TGCGCCAGCAGCCAAGATCCGGAAGGGGTATCAATGAACACTGAAGCTTTCTTT	CASSQDPEGVSMNTEAFF
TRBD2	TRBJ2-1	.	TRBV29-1	TGCAGCGTTGAAGAGGGACTAGCGGGGACCTACAATGAGCAGTTCTTC	CSVEEGLAGTYNEQFF
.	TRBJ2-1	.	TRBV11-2	TGTGCCAGCAGCTTAGCGGGTCTCAACAATGAGCAGTTCTTC	CASSLAGLNNEQFF
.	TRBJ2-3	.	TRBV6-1	TGTGCCAGCAGTGAATCTAGCTTTGGCACAGATACGCAGTATTTT	CASSESSFGTDTQYF
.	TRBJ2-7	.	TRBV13	TGTGCCAGCAGCTCGCAGGGGATATCCTACGAGCAGTACTTC	CASSSQGISYEQYF
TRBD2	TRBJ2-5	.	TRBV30	TGTGCCTGGGGACTGACGGGGGGGGCCGGAGAGACCCAGTACTTC	CAWGLTGGAGETQYF
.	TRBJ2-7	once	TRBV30	TGTGCCTGTTTTGACCGGGACTTAAGTTACGAGCAGTACTTC	CACFDRDLSYEQYF